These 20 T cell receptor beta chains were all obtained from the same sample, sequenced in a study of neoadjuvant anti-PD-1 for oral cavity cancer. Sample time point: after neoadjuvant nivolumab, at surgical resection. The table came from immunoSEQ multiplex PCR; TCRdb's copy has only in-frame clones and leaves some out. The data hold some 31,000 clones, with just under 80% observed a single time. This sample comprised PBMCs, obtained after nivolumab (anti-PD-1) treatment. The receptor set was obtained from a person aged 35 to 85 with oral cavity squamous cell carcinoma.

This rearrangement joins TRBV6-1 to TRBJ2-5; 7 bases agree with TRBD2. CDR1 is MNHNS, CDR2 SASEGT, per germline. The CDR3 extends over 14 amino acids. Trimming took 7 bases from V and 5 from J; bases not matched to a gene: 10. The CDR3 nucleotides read TGTGCCAGCATTAGACTAGCCTCGAGGGAGACCCAGTACTTC. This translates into CASIRLASRETQYF.

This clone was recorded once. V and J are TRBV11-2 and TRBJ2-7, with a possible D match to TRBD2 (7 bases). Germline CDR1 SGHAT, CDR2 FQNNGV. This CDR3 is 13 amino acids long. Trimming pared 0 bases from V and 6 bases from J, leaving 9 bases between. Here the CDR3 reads CASSLERGGEQYF. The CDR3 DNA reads TGTGCCAGCAGCTTAGAAAGGGGGGGCGAGCAGTACTTC.

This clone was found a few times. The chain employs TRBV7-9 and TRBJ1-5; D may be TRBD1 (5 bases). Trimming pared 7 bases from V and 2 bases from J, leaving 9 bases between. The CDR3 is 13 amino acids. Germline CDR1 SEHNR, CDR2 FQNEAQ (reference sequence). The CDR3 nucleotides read TGTGCCAGCACAGGGTCTGGCAATCAGCCCCAGCATTTT. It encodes CASTGSGNQPQHF.

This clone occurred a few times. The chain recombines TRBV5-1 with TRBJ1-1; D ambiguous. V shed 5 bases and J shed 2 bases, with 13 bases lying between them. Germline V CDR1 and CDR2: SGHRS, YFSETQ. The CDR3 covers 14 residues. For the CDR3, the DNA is TGCGCCAGCAGGGGGTTAGGAGATAACACTGAAGCTTTCTTT. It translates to CASRGLGDNTEAFF.

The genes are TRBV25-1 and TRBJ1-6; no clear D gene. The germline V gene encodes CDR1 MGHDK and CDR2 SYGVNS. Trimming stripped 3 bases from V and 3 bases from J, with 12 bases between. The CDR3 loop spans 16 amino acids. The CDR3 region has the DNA TGTGCCAGCAGTGACGCGTCCGGTCTCTATAATTCACCCCTCCACTTT. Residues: CASSDASGLYNSPLHF.

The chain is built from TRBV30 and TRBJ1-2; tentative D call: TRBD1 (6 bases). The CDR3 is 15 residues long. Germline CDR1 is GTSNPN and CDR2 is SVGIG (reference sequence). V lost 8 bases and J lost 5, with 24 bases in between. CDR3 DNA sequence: TGTGCCGGAACATTACAGGGACTGGGAGTGTATGGCTACACCTTC. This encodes CAGTLQGLGVYGYTF. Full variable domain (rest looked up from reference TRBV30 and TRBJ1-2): SQTIHQWPATLVQPVGSPLSLECTVEGTSNPNLYWYRQAAGRGLQLLFYSVGIGQISSEVPQNLSASRPQDRQFILSSKKLLLSDSGFYLCAGTLQGLGVYGYTFGSGTRLTVV.

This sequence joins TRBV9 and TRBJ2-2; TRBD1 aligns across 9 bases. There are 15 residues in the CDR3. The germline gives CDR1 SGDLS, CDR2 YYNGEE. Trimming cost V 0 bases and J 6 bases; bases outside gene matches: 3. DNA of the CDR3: TGTGCCAGCAGCGTAGACAGGGGGCTGGCCGGGGAGCTGTTTTTT. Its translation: CASSVDRGLAGELFF.

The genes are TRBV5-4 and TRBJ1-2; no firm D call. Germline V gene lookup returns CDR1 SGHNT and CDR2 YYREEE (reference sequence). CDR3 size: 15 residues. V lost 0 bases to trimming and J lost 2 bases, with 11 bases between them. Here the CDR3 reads CASSLAVGRNYGYTF. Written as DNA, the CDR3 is TGTGCCAGCAGCTTGGCCGTGGGCAGGAACTATGGCTACACCTTC.

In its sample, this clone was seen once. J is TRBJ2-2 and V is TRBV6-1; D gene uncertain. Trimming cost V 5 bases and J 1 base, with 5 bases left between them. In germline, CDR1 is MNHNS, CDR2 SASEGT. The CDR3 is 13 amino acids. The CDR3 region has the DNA TGTGCCAGCAGTTTCAGGAACACCGGGGAGCTGTTTTTT. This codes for CASSFRNTGELFF.

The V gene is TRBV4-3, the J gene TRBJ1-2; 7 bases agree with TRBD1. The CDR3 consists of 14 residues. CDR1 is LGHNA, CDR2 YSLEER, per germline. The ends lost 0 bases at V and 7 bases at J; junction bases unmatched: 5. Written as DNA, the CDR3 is TGCGCCAGCAGCCAAGATAGAGGGGGCATTGGCTACACCTTC. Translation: CASSQDRGGIGYTF.

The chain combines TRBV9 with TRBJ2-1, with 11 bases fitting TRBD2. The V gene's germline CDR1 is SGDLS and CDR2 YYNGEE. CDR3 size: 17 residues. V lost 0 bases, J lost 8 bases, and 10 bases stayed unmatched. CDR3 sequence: CASSVEASGGYLYEQFF. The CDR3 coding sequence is TGTGCCAGCAGCGTAGAGGCTAGCGGGGGGTACCTTTATGAGCAGTTCTTC.

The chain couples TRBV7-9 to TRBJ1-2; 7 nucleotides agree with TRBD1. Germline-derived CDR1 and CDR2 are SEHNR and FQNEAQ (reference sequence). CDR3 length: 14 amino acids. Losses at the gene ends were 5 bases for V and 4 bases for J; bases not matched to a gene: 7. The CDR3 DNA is TGTGCCAGCAGCCGACAGGGAGAAAGCTATGGCTACACCTTC. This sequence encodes CASSRQGESYGYTF.

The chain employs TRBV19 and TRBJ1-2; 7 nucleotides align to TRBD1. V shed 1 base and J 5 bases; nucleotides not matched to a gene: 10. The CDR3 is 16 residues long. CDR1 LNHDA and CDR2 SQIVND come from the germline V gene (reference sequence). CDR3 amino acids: CASSIAPRQGEYGYTF. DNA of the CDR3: TGTGCCAGTAGTATAGCCCCCCGACAGGGAGAATATGGCTACACCTTC.

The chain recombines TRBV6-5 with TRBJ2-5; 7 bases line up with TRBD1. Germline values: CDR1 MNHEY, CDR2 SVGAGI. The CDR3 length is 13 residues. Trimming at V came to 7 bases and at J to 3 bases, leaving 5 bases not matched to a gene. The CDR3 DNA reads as TGTGCCAGCAACTCCGGGACAGAAGAGACCCAGTACTTC. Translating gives CASNSGTEETQYF.

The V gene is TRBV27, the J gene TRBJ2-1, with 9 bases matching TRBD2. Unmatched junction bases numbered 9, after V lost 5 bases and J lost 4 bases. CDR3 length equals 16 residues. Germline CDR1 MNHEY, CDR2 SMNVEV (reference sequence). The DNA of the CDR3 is TGTGCCAGCAGTACGAGCGGGGGGCGAGGGTACAATGAGCAGTTCTTC. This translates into CASSTSGGRGYNEQFF.

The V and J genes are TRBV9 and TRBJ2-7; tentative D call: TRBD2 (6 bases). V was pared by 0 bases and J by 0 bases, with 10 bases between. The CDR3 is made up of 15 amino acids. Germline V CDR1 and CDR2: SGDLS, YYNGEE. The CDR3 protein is CASSVGSGSSYEQYF. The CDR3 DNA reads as TGTGCCAGCAGCGTAGGTTCCGGGAGCTCCTACGAGCAGTACTTC. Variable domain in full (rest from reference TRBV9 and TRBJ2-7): DSGVTQTPKHLITATGQRVTLRCSPRSGDLSVYWYQQSLDQGLQFLIQYYNGEERAKGNILERFSAQQFPDLHSELNLSSLELGDSALYFCASSVGSGSSYEQYFGPGTRLTVT.

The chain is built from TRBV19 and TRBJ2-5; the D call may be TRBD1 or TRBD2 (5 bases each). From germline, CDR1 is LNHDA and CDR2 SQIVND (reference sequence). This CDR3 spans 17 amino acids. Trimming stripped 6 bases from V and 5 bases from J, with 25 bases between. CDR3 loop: CASSRPRFGTPGETQYF. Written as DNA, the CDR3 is TGTGCCAGTAGCCGACCCCGGTTCGGGACGCCGGGCGAGACCCAGTACTTC.

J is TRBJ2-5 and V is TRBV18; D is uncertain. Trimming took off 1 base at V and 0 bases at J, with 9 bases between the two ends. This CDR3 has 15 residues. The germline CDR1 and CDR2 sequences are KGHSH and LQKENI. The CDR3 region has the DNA TGTGCCAGCTCACCACTCGCCGGAGACCAAGAGACCCAGTACTTC. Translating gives CASSPLAGDQETQYF.

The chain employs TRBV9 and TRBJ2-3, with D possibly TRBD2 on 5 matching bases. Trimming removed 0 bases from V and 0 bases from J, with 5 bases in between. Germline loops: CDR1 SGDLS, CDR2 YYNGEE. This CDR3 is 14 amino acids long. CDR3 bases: TGTGCCAGCAGCGTAGGGACTAGCACAGATACGCAGTATTTT. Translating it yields CASSVGTSTDTQYF.

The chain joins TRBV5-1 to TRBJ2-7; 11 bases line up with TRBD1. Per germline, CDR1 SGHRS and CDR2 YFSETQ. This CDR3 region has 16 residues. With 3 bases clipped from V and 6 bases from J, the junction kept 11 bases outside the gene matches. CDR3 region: CASSSIGQGALSEQYF. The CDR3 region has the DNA TGCGCCAGCAGCTCGATTGGACAGGGGGCCTTAAGCGAGCAGTACTTC.